This TCR beta chain was documented in a study of identical twins. With 0 bases removed from V and 4 bases from J, the gap between germline ends came to 9 bases. CDR3 size: 14 residues. This clonotype was seen a few times. Using its own MiXCR run on the 5' RACE reads, TCRdb lists one record per CDR3 protein. This sample has fewer than 900,000 distinct CDR3 sequences, with 18% found just once. The same sample was also used in a study of T cells expressing NK-cell markers. As that study records: HCMV seropositivity characterized most of the eight sequenced donors, and seronegativity one.

This receptor was identified in a woman aged 18-30 years in good health. The chain combines TRBV12-3 or TRBV12-4 with TRBJ1-2; D gene unclear. The source material was PBMCs. CDR3 sequence (DNA): TGTGCCAGCAGTTTAGCGAACGGCCCCTATGGCTACACCTTC. Residues: CASSLANGPYGYTF.